Following are 10 T cell receptor beta chains from one sample sequenced in a study of blood T cell repertoires in COVID-19. Sequenced by immunoSEQ multiplex PCR; TCRdb stores in-frame clones only, minus some. The repertoire holds approximately 230,000 clones, with over 70% as singletons. The sequencing sample was made of peripheral blood. All receptors derive from a man older than 75 with acute or convalescent COVID-19.

V and J are TRBV4-2 and TRBJ2-1; D is possibly TRBD2 (6 bases). V shed 1 base and J shed 10 bases, with 11 bases lying between them. The CDR3 loop spans 13 amino acids. CDR1 is LGHNA, CDR2 YNFKEQ, per germline. CDR3 region: CASSQAGDQEQFF. The CDR3 coding sequence is TGTGCCAGCAGCCAAGCGGGGGATCAAGAGCAGTTCTTC.

In the case of this clone: Other nucleotide sequences from this sample produce the same CDR3. The V gene is TRBV6-5, the J gene TRBJ1-1; D remains unclear. The CDR3 has 14 amino acids. Trimming took 0 bases from V and 5 from J, leaving 10 bases between them. Germline loops: CDR1 MNHEY, CDR2 SVGAGI. The CDR3 protein is CASSYSRGGTEAFF. The CDR3 bases are TGTGCCAGCAGTTACTCGCGGGGTGGAACTGAAGCTTTCTTT.

V and J are TRBV18 and TRBJ2-1; perhaps TRBD2 as D (7 bases). V was clipped by 3 bases and J by 7 bases, with 16 bases between them. This CDR3 has 15 residues. The germline gives CDR1 KGHSH, CDR2 LQKENI. For the CDR3, the DNA is TGTGCCAGCTCACCTTGGGAGGGGGACCGAAATGAGCAGTTCTTC. Translating it yields CASSPWEGDRNEQFF.

This clone showed up just once. This chain uses TRBV24-1 with TRBJ2-3; 7 bases are a match to TRBD1. From germline, CDR1 is KGHDR and CDR2 SFDVKD. Germline trimming cut 0 bases from V and 3 bases from J; bases unmatched to any gene: 8. The CDR3 is 17 residues long. CDR3 coding DNA: TGTGCCACCAGTGATTTGCGAGGGGGCAGGAGGACAGATACGCAGTATTTT. It specifies CATSDLRGGRRTDTQYF.

The V gene is TRBV9, the J gene TRBJ2-2; weak D call: TRBD2 (5 bases). Germline-derived CDR1 and CDR2 are SGDLS and YYNGEE. The CDR3 is 15 residues long. V lost 0 bases and J lost 5, with 11 bases in between. In DNA form, the CDR3 reads TGTGCCAGCAGCGTAGGGGGAGAAGGGACCGGGGAGCTGTTTTTT. It is translated as CASSVGGEGTGELFF. Together with reference TRBV9 and TRBJ2-2, the CDR3 gives the full variable domain: DSGVTQTPKHLITATGQRVTLRCSPRSGDLSVYWYQQSLDQGLQFLIQYYNGEERAKGNILERFSAQQFPDLHSELNLSSLELGDSALYFCASSVGGEGTGELFFGEGSRLTVL.

The chain employs TRBV19 and TRBJ2-3; 7 bases map to TRBD2. The ends lost 6 bases at V and 1 base at J; junction bases unmatched: 7. CDR1 is LNHDA, CDR2 SQIVND, per germline (reference sequence). CDR3 length: 15 residues. The CDR3 loop is CASRRLASGTDTQYF. Here the CDR3 DNA reads TGTGCCAGTAGAAGACTAGCTTCGGGCACAGATACGCAGTATTTT.

This chain joins TRBV7-2 and TRBJ2-3; perhaps TRBD2 as D (6 bases). This CDR3 is 12 amino acids long. The germline V gene encodes CDR1 SGHTA and CDR2 FQGNSA. V was trimmed by 1 base and J by 7 bases, leaving 6 bases between them. The CDR3 protein is CASSLGTNTQYF. The CDR3 DNA sequence: TGTGCCAGCAGCTTAGGGACTAATACGCAGTATTTT.

The rearrangement links TRBV27 to TRBJ2-7; D is unclear. The V gene's germline CDR1 is MNHEY and CDR2 SMNVEV (reference sequence). V was shortened by 3 bases and J by 6 bases, with 12 bases between the two germline ends. This CDR3 is built from 13 residues. CDR3 nucleotides: TGTGCCAGCAGTTTTTCCCCTAGGAGCGAGCAGTACTTC. It codes for CASSFSPRSEQYF.

This clone was counted once. This sequence joins TRBV9 and TRBJ2-7, with D possibly matching TRBD1 (7 bases). Trimming removed 4 bases from V and 6 bases from J, with 23 bases in between. This CDR3 contains 16 residues. CDR1 is SGDLS, CDR2 YYNGEE, per germline. The CDR3 loop is CASSPRTGRLEGEQYF. CDR3 nucleotide sequence: TGTGCCAGCAGCCCCCGGACAGGCCGACTGGAGGGCGAGCAGTACTTC.

This clone occurred a few times. The genes are TRBV4-1 and TRBJ2-1, with a weak D call TRBD1 (6 bases). The CDR3 covers 17 residues. Germline V gene sequence: CDR1 MGHRA, CDR2 YSYEKL. V shed 0 bases and J shed 0 bases, with 12 bases lying between them. The CDR3 DNA is TGCGCCAGCAGCCAAGATAAAGGACAGTTCTCCTACAATGAGCAGTTCTTC. Translated: CASSQDKGQFSYNEQFF.